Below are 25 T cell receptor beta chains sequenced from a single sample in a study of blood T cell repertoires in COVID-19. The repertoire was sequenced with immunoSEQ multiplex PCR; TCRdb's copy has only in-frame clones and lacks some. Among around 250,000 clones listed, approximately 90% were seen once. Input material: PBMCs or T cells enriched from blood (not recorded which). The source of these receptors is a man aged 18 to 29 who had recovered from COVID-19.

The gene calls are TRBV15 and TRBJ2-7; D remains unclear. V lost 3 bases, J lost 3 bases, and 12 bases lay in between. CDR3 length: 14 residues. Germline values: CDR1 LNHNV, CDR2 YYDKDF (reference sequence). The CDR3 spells CATSSPRRNYEQYF. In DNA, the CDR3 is TGTGCCACCAGCAGCCCTAGGCGGAACTACGAGCAGTACTTC.

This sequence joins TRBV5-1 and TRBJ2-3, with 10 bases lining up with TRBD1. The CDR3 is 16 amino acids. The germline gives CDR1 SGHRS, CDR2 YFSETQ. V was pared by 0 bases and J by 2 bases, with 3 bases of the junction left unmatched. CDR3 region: CASSLGQGAPTDTQYF. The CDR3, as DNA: TGCGCCAGCAGCTTGGGACAGGGGGCCCCCACAGATACGCAGTATTTT.

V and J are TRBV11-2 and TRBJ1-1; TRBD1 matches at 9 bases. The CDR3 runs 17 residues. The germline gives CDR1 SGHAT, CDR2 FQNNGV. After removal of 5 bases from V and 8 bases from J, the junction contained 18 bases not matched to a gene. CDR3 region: CASSDLRDRVRWREAFF. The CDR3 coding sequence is TGTGCCAGCAGCGACCTCCGGGACAGGGTGCGTTGGAGAGAAGCTTTCTTT. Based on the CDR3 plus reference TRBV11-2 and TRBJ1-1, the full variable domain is EAGVAQSPRYKIIEKRQSVAFWCNPISGHATLYWYQQILGQGPKLLIQFQNNGVVDDSQLPKDRFSAERLKGVDSTLKIQPAKLEDSAVYLCASSDLRDRVRWREAFFGQGTRLTVV.

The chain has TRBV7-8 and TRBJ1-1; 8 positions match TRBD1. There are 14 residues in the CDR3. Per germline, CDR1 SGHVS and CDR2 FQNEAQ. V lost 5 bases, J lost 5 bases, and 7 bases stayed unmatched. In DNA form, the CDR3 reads TGTGCCAGCAGCCCAAGACAGGGGAGTACTGAAGCTTTCTTT. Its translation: CASSPRQGSTEAFF.

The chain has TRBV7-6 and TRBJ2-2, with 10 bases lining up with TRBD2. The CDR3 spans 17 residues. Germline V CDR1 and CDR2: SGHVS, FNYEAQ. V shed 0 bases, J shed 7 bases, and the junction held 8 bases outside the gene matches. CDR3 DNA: TGTGCCAGCAGCTTAGCCCTAGCGGGAGTTATGGGCGGGGAGCTGTTTTTT. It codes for CASSLALAGVMGGELFF.

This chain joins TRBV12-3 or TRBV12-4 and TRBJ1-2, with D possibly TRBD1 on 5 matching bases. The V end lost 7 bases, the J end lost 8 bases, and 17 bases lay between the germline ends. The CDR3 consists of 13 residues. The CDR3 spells CASTLGGGEGYTF. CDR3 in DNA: TGTGCCAGCACCCTGGGCGGGGGAGAAGGCTACACCTTC.

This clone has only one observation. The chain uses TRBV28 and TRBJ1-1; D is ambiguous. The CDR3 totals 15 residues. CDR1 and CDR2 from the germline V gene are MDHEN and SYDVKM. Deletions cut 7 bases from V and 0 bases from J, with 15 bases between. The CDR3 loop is CASTPSTAMNTEAFF. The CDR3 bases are TGTGCCAGCACCCCCTCTACAGCCATGAACACTGAAGCTTTCTTT.

DNA for the CDR3: TGTGCCAGCAGCCAATCGGGAGGGGTTCATCAGCCCCAGCATTTT. It translates to CASSQSGGVHQPQHF. This rearrangement joins TRBV3-1 (or the pseudogene TRBV3-2) to TRBJ1-5; TRBD1 is a possible D gene (5 bases). Trimming cost V 2 bases and J 5 bases, with 13 bases left between them. Germline V gives CDR1 LGHDT, CDR2 YNNKEL (reference sequence). The CDR3 spans 15 residues.

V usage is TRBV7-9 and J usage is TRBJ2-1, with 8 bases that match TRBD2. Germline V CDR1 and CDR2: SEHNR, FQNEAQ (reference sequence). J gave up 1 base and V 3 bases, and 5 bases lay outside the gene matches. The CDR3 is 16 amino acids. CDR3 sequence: CASSFVGLESYNEQFF. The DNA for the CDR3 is TGTGCCAGCAGCTTCGTGGGACTAGAATCCTACAATGAGCAGTTCTTC.

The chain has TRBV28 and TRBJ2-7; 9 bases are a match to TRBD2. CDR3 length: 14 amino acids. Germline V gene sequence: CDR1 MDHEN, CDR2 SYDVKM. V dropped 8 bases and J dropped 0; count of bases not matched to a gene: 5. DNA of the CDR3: TGTGCCAGCGGCAGCGGGGGGAGCTCCTACGAGCAGTACTTC. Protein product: CASGSGGSSYEQYF.

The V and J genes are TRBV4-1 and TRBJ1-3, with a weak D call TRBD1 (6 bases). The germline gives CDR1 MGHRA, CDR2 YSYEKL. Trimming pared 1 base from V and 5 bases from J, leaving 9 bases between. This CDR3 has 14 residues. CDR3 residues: CASSQGTDRNTIYF. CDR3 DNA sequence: TGCGCCAGCAGCCAAGGGACAGACCGAAACACCATATATTTT.

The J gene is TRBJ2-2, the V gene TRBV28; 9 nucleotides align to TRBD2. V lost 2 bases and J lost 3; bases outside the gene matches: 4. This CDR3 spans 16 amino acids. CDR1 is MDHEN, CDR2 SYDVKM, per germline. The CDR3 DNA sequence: TGTGCCAGCAGTTTAGGCCTAGCGGGGTACACCGGGGAGCTGTTTTTT. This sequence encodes CASSLGLAGYTGELFF.

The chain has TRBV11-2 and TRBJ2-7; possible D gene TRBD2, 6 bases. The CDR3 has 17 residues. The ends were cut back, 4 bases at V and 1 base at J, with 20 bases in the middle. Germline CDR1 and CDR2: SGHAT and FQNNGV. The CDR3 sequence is CASSSPRGGKVSYEQYF. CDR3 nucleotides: TGTGCCAGCAGCTCCCCCCGTGGAGGGAAAGTATCCTACGAGCAGTACTTC.

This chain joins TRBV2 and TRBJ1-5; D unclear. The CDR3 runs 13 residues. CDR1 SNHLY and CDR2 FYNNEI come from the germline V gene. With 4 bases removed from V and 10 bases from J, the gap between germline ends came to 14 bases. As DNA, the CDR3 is TGTGCCAGCAGTGTGTTGGAGGGTGCTCCCCAGCATTTT. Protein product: CASSVLEGAPQHF.

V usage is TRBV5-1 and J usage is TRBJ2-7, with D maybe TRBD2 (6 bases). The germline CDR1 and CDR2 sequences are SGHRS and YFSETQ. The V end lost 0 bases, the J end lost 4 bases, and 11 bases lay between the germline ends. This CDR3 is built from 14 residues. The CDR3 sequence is CASSLEFGGYEQYF. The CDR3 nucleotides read TGCGCCAGCAGCTTGGAATTCGGGGGATACGAGCAGTACTTC.

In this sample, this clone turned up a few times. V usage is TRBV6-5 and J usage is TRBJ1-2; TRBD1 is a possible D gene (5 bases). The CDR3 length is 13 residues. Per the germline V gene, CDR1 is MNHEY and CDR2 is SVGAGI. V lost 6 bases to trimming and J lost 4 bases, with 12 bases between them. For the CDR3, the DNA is TGTGCCAGCAGGATGTCAGGGTCCTATGGCTACACCTTC. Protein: CASRMSGSYGYTF.

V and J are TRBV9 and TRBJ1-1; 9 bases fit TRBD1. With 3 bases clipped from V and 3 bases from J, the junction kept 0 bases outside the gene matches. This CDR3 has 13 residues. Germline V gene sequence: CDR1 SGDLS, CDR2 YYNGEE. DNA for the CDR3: TGTGCCAGCAGCGGGACAGGGGACACTGAAGCTTTCTTT. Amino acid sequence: CASSGTGDTEAFF.

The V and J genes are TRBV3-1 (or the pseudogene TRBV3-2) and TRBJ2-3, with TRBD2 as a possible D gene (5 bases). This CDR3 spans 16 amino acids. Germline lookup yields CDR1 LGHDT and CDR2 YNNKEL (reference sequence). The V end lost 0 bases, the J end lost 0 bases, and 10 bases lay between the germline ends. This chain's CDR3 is CASSQDGGFSTDTQYF. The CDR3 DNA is TGTGCCAGCAGCCAAGATGGAGGCTTCAGCACAGATACGCAGTATTTT.

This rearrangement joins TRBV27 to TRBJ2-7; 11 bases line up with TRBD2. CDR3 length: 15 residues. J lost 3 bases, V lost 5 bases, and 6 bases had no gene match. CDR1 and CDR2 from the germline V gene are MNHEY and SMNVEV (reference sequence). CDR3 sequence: CASSPLTSGDYEQYF. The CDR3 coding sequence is TGTGCCAGCAGTCCCCTGACTAGCGGGGACTACGAGCAGTACTTC.

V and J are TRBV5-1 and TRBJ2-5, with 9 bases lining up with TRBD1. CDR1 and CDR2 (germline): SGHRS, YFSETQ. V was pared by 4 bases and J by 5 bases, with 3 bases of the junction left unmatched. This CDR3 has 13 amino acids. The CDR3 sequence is CASSVGQGETQYF. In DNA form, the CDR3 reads TGCGCCAGCAGCGTGGGACAGGGTGAGACCCAGTACTTC.

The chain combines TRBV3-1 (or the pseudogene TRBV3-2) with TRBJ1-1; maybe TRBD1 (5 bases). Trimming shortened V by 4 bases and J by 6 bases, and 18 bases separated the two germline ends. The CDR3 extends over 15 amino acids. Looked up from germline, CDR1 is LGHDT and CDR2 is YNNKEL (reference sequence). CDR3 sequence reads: CASSRSDGGLAEAFF. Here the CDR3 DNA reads TGTGCCAGCAGCCGATCAGATGGGGGACTGGCTGAAGCTTTCTTT.

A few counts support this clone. CDR3 DNA sequence: TGCGCCAGCAGCCCCGGGGTAGCGGGAGAAGAGCAGTACTTC. Translated: CASSPGVAGEEQYF. This chain links TRBV5-1 with TRBJ2-7; 9 positions match TRBD2. CDR1 and CDR2 (germline): SGHRS, YFSETQ. The J segment lost 7 bases and the V segment lost 4 bases, leaving 9 bases of the junction unmatched. The CDR3 consists of 14 residues.

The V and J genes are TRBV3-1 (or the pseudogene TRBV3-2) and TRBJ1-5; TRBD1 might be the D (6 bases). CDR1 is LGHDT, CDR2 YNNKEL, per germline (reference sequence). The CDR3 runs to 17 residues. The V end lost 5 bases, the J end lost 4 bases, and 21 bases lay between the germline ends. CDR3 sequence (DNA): TGTGCCAGCAGCAACGGGGGGCTCGGTTCTGGGAATCAGCCCCAGCATTTT. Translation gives CASSNGGLGSGNQPQHF.

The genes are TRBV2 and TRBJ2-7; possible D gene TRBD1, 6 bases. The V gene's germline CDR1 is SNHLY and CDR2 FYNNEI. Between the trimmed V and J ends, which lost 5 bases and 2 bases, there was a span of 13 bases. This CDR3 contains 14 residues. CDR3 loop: CASSPDRDPYEQYF. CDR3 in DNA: TGTGCCAGCAGTCCGGACAGAGATCCCTACGAGCAGTACTTC.

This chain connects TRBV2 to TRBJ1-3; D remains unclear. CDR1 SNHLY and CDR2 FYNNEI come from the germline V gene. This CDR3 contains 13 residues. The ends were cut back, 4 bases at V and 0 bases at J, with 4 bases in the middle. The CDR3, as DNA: TGTGCCAGCAGTGCCTTCTCTGGAAACACCATATATTTT. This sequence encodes CASSAFSGNTIYF. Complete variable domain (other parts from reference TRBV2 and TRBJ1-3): EPEVTQTPSHQVTQMGQEVILRCVPISNHLYFYWYRQILGQKVEFLVSFYNNEISEKSEIFDDQFSVERPDGSNFTLKIRSTKLEDSAMYFCASSAFSGNTIYFGEGSWLTVV.